The 21 T cell receptor beta chains in this list originate from one sample, sequenced in a study of T-cell reconstitution after alpha-beta-depleted transplantation in children. For TCRbeta, the library was prepared with unique molecular identifiers. TCRdb re-derived calls from the PCR reads in MiXCR, one entry per CDR3 protein. The sample carries about a million distinct CDR3 sequences, roughly 29% recorded once. The sample consisted of PBMCs, mostly from graft donor cells, taken 360 days after TCRalphabeta/CD19-depleted stem cell transplant. These receptors were taken from a boy in the first two years of life who had a stem cell transplant for SCID, so the T cells may come from the graft donor.

This clonotype was counted between two and nine times. The V gene is TRBV29-1, the J gene TRBJ2-5, with a weak D call TRBD2 (5 bases). Germline CDR1 SQVTM, CDR2 ANQGSEA. This CDR3 is built from 14 residues. The ends were cut back, 6 bases at V and 1 base at J, with 15 bases in the middle. CDR3 region: CSVSPTRGQETQYF. CDR3 nucleotide sequence: TGCAGCGTATCACCGACACGGGGCCAAGAGACCCAGTACTTC.

V gene TRBV28 combines with J gene TRBJ2-5, with 11 bases aligning to TRBD2. V gave up 1 base and J gave up 2 bases; unmatched junction bases: 6. This CDR3 contains 17 residues. CDR1 MDHEN and CDR2 SYDVKM come from the germline V gene. CDR3 amino acids: CASSLSPTSGGQETQYF. In DNA form, the CDR3 reads TGTGCCAGCAGTTTATCCCCCACTAGCGGGGGACAAGAGACCCAGTACTTC. Filled out from reference TRBV28 and TRBJ2-5, the complete variable domain reads DVKVTQSSRYLVKRTGEKVFLECVQDMDHENMFWYRQDPGLGLRLIYFSYDVKMKEKGDIPEGYSVSREKKERFSLILESASTNQTSMYLCASSLSPTSGGQETQYFGPGTRLLVL.

This clonotype was picked up a small number of times. The rearrangement joins TRBV7-2 to TRBJ2-4; 9 nucleotides match TRBD1. The germline CDR1 and CDR2 sequences are SGHTA and FQGNSA. The CDR3 extends over 14 amino acids. The V segment lost 5 bases and the J segment 6 bases; nucleotides outside the gene matches: 5. CDR3 in DNA: TGTGCCAGCAGCCTCGACAGGGGGAGAAACATTCAGTACTTC. It encodes CASSLDRGRNIQYF.

The chain combines TRBV6-2 or TRBV6-3 with TRBJ2-7; D is ambiguous. V gave up 8 bases and J gave up 4 bases, with 9 bases separating them. The CDR3 covers 11 residues. Germline CDR1 and CDR2: MNHEY and SVGEGT. The CDR3 DNA follows: TGTGCCAGCGGTACCTGGTACGAGCAGTACTTC. This codes for CASGTWYEQYF.

This clonotype showed up just a few times. The CDR3 bases are TGTGCCAGCTCACCACCGAAGGGGTACGAGCAGTACTTC. Translation gives CASSPPKGYEQYF. This sequence joins TRBV18 and TRBJ2-7, with D possibly TRBD1 on 5 matching bases. There are 13 residues in the CDR3. Germline values: CDR1 KGHSH, CDR2 LQKENI. Between the trimmed V and J ends, which lost 0 bases and 4 bases, there was a span of 7 bases.

The chain employs TRBV4-1 and TRBJ2-5; weak D call: TRBD1 (6 bases). The CDR3 has 15 amino acids. The V and J ends lost 3 bases and 1 base respectively, with 12 bases between them. The V gene's germline CDR1 is MGHRA and CDR2 YSYEKL. Here the CDR3 DNA reads TGCGCCAGCAGCCAGAGGGGGACGGGCCAAGAGACCCAGTACTTC. This encodes CASSQRGTGQETQYF.

This clonotype was counted a few times. This chain connects TRBV6-2 or TRBV6-3 to TRBJ2-7; D might be TRBD2 (5 bases). Germline V gene data show CDR1 as MNHEY and CDR2 as SVGEGT. Trimming left V 6 bases short and J 5 bases short, with 11 bases between. The CDR3 has 12 residues. The CDR3 region is CASRDSPNEQYF. The CDR3 DNA reads as TGTGCCAGCAGGGACTCCCCGAACGAGCAGTACTTC.

This chain links TRBV4-3 with TRBJ1-1; D is ambiguous. The CDR3 runs to 15 residues. CDR1 LGHNA and CDR2 YSLEER come from the germline V gene. Trimming took off 0 bases at V and 0 bases at J, with 8 bases between the two ends. In DNA, the CDR3 is TGCGCCAGCAGCCAAGAGCACGGCTTGAACACTGAAGCTTTCTTT. Its translation is CASSQEHGLNTEAFF.

The chain couples TRBV7-7 to TRBJ1-4, with TRBD1 identical over 7 bases. The V gene end was trimmed by 3 bases and the J gene end by 5 bases; junction bases not matched to a gene: 6. The germline gives CDR1 SSHAT, CDR2 FNYEAQ (reference sequence). This CDR3 has 15 residues. CDR3 protein: CASSFRQGENEKLFF. The CDR3 DNA reads as TGTGCCAGCAGCTTTAGGCAGGGGGAAAATGAAAAACTGTTTTTT.

This clonotype has more than one count but fewer than ten. The chain employs TRBV9 and TRBJ2-7, with 7 nucleotides matching TRBD2. The CDR3 is 18 amino acids. The germline V gene encodes CDR1 SGDLS and CDR2 YYNGEE. The ends lost 0 bases at V and 0 bases at J; junction bases unmatched: 12. For the CDR3, the DNA is TGTGCCAGCAGCGTAGCTACGGTCGGGGCTAGCGGCTCCTACGAGCAGTACTTC. This sequence encodes CASSVATVGASGSYEQYF.

V gene TRBV15 combines with J gene TRBJ2-7; 9 nucleotides agree with TRBD1. Trimming at V came to 3 bases and at J to 2 bases, leaving 8 bases not matched to a gene. The length of the CDR3 is 16 residues. CDR1 is LNHNV, CDR2 YYDKDF, per germline (reference sequence). CDR3 residues: CATSRAGTGPTYEQYF. The CDR3 coding sequence is TGTGCCACCAGCAGGGCCGGGACAGGGCCCACCTACGAGCAGTACTTC. The complete variable domain, with remaining parts taken from reference TRBV15 and TRBJ2-7, reads DAMVIQNPRYQVTQFGKPVTLSCSQTLNHNVMYWYQQKSSQAPKLLFHYYDKDFNNEADTPDNFQSRRPNTSFCFLDIRSPGLGDTAMYLCATSRAGTGPTYEQYFGPGTRLTVT.

This clonotype was recorded a few times. In DNA, the CDR3 is TGTGCCAGCAGCCAAGACGAAAAGAGCACAGATACGCAGTATTTT. Translating gives CASSQDEKSTDTQYF. This chain uses TRBV4-2 with TRBJ2-3, with D unresolved. Trimming removed 0 bases at V and 0 bases at J, with 7 bases between. CDR1 and CDR2 (germline): LGHNA, YNFKEQ. The CDR3 covers 15 residues.

The chain combines TRBV20-1 with TRBJ1-1; no clear D. The CDR3 length is 11 residues. V was shortened by 6 bases and J by 8 bases, with 13 bases between the two germline ends. CDR1 is DFQATT, CDR2 SNEGSKA, per germline (reference sequence). CDR3 in DNA: TGCAGTGCCGACGGGGTCTTAGAAGCTTTCTTT. Translating it yields CSADGVLEAFF.

The table lists this clonotype with a count of one. The CDR3 protein is CSARDPLTSGGYNEQFF. The CDR3 DNA is TGCAGTGCTAGAGATCCCTTGACTAGCGGAGGCTACAATGAGCAGTTCTTC. The chain uses TRBV20-1 and TRBJ2-1; the match to TRBD2 covers 9 bases. V trimming: 0 bases; J trimming: 3 bases; junction bases outside the gene matches: 9. This CDR3 contains 17 residues. CDR1 and CDR2 (germline): DFQATT, SNEGSKA (reference sequence).

This clonotype was recorded a few times. The chain links TRBV27 to TRBJ2-7, with D perhaps matching TRBD1 or TRBD2 (6 bases each). The V end lost 3 bases, the J end lost 3 bases, and 18 bases lay between the germline ends. Germline V gives CDR1 MNHEY, CDR2 SMNVEV (reference sequence). The CDR3 extends over 16 amino acids. DNA of the CDR3: TGTGCCAGCAGTTTGGAGGGGCAGGGGATGTTCTACGAGCAGTACTTC. It is translated as CASSLEGQGMFYEQYF.

The chain carries TRBV4-3 and TRBJ2-2; tentatively, D is TRBD2 (7 bases). Between the trimmed V and J ends, which lost 1 base and 6 bases, there was a span of 21 bases. Germline CDR1 and CDR2: LGHNA and YSLEER. The CDR3 is made up of 18 amino acids. The CDR3 region is CASSQGVGWGGHSGELFF. As DNA, the CDR3 is TGCGCCAGCAGCCAAGGGGTGGGGTGGGGGGGCCACTCCGGGGAGCTGTTTTTT.

The chain joins TRBV11-2 to TRBJ2-2, with unresolved D. Trimming pared 8 bases from V and 1 base from J, leaving 5 bases between. Per germline, CDR1 SGHAT and CDR2 FQNNGV. This CDR3 spans 12 amino acids. CDR3: CASGMNTGELFF. The CDR3 DNA follows: TGTGCCAGCGGTATGAACACCGGGGAGCTGTTTTTT. The whole variable domain, remainder taken from reference TRBV11-2 and TRBJ2-2, is EAGVAQSPRYKIIEKRQSVAFWCNPISGHATLYWYQQILGQGPKLLIQFQNNGVVDDSQLPKDRFSAERLKGVDSTLKIQPAKLEDSAVYLCASGMNTGELFFGEGSRLTVL.

The chain is built from TRBV28 and TRBJ1-5, with D hard to call. Looked up from germline, CDR1 is MDHEN and CDR2 is SYDVKM. This CDR3 has 15 residues. Trimming took off 2 bases at V and 2 bases at J, with 10 bases between the two ends. The DNA of the CDR3 is TGTGCCAGCAGTTTAAAGGGTTGGGGCAATCAGCCCCAGCATTTT. Translating gives CASSLKGWGNQPQHF.

In DNA, the CDR3 is TGTGCCAGCAGCGGCCGGGACTCCGGACCCCACAATACGCAGTATTTT. Its protein is CASSGRDSGPHNTQYF. The genes are TRBV5-8 and TRBJ2-3, with D possibly matching TRBD2 (6 bases). Trimming took off 4 bases at V and 7 bases at J, with 22 bases between the two ends. This CDR3 region has 16 residues. Germline CDR1 is SGHTS and CDR2 is YDEGEE.

This clonotype was observed at least ten times. The rearrangement joins TRBV9 to TRBJ2-2; D is unclear. V dropped 0 bases and J dropped 4 bases, with 4 bases sitting between them. CDR1 is SGDLS and CDR2 is YYNGEE in the germline V gene. The CDR3 totals 13 residues. CDR3 coding DNA: TGTGCCAGCAGCGTAGCGGGCACCGGGGAGCTGTTTTTT. Protein product: CASSVAGTGELFF.

This clonotype was detected a few times. The genes are TRBV7-9 and TRBJ2-1; 8 bases align to TRBD2. V lost 3 bases, J lost 6 bases, and 4 bases stayed unmatched. The CDR3 has 14 residues. CDR1 is SEHNR and CDR2 is FQNEAQ in the germline V gene (reference sequence). The CDR3 DNA reads as TGTGCCAGCAGCTTCGGGGGGGGGCGCAATGAGCAGTTCTTC. Its translation: CASSFGGGRNEQFF.